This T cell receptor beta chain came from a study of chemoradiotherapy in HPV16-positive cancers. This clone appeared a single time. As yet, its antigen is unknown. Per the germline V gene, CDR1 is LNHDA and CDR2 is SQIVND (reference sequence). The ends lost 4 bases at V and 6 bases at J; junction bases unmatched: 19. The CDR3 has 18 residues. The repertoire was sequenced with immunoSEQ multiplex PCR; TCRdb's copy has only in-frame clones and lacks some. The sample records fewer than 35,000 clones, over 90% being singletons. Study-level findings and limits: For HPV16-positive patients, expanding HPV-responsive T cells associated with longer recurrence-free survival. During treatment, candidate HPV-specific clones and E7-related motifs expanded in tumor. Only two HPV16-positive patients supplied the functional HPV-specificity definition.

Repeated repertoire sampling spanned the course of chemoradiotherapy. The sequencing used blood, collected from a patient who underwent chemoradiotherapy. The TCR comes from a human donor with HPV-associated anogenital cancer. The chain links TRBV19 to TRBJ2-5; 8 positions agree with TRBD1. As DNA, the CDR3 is TGTGCCAGTAGTACGGACCGGGACAGGAATCCTCTTGTAAAGACCCAGTACTTC. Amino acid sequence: CASSTDRDRNPLVKTQYF.